This TCR beta chain comes out of a study of shared clonotypes between healthy human individuals. A CD45RA+ naive subset and a CD45RA-negative memory subset were split from CD4+ cells. V lost 2 bases to trimming and J lost 6 bases, with 5 bases between them. The germline V gene has CDR1 MNHEY and CDR2 SVGAGI. The CDR3 covers 11 residues. General study results and limits: The study generally estimated greater richness for naive than memory subsets. The sharing of 4% to 5.5% of naive CD4 clonotypes was seen across a handful of donors.

Note on this clone: Its antigen remains unknown. The sample carries other DNA sequences with the same CDR3.

Here immunoSEQ multiplex PCR was the method, and the copy in TCRdb shows in-frame clones only, minus some. The sample has 1.4 million or so clones, approximately 98.5% seen once. Sequences were obtained from naive CD4+ T cells sorted from blood. Subset defined: CD45RA+ positively selected. This sequence joins TRBV6-5 and TRBJ2-7; D is tentatively TRBD1 or TRBD2 (5 bases each). This clonotype originated in a man younger than 45 in good health. In DNA, the CDR3 is TGTGCCAGCAGTTACGGGGGCGAGCAGTACTTC. As protein: CASSYGGEQYF.